Listed below are T cell receptor beta chains from one sample, sequenced in a study of blood T cell repertoires in COVID-19. Using immunoSEQ multiplex PCR, the repertoire was profiled, and TCRdb retains in-frame clones only, with some absent. The sample gives fewer than 200,000 clones, more than 65% of which show up once; 15% is in the top ten. The sequenced sample consisted of PBMCs or T cells enriched from blood (not recorded which). The receptors come from a man between 45 and 60 years old who had recovered from COVID-19. Each CDR3 is given with its conserved first and last residue. The D gene is left open where the match is weak. The listing skips clone size in some rows; elsewhere it reads once, few, many or a size class.

TRBV7-6,TRBJ2-7,14,-,TRBD1,TGTGCCAGCAGCCAGGGACAGGGCCGGGGCGAGCAGTACTTC,CASSQGQGRGEQYF
TRBV29-1,TRBJ1-3,14,-,-,TGCAGCGTTGAAGATCAGGCAGACGGAAACACCATATATTTT,CSVEDQADGNTIYF
TRBV15,TRBJ1-5,18,-,TRBD1,TGTGCCACCAGCAGAGACTCCTTCCGGGACAGGGGAAGTCAGCCCCAGCATTTT,CATSRDSFRDRGSQPQHF
TRBV7-8,TRBJ1-6,13,-,-,TGTGCCAGCAGCTTAGGAGGAGCTTCACCCCTCCACTTT,CASSLGGASPLHF
TRBV7-2,TRBJ1-4,16,once,TRBD1,TGTGCCAGCAGCTTGGCCAACAGGGGAATTAATGAAAAACTGTTTTTT,CASSLANRGINEKLFF
TRBV2,TRBJ2-3,16,-,TRBD1,TGTGCCAGCAGTGATGGGACAGGGGTTAGCACAGATACGCAGTATTTT,CASSDGTGVSTDTQYF
TRBV28,TRBJ1-2,12,-,TRBD1,TGTGCAACCGGACAGGTCCTCTATGGCTACACCTTC,CATGQVLYGYTF
TRBV9,TRBJ2-5,14,-,-,TGTGCCAGCAGCGTAGGAAGCGGGCGAGAGACCCAGTACTTC,CASSVGSGRETQYF
TRBV12-5,TRBJ1-3,16,-,-,TGTGCTAGTGGTTTGGTCTCGGGGGTGGACGGAAACACCATATATTTT,CASGLVSGVDGNTIYF
TRBV3-1/TRBV3-2,TRBJ1-1,15,many,TRBD1,TGTGCCAGCAGCCAAGTGCCGTCAGGGGGCACTGAAGCTTTCTTT,CASSQVPSGGTEAFF
TRBV10-3,TRBJ2-3,15,-,-,TGTGCCATCAGTGACCCCGGGGGACGCACAGATACGCAGTATTTT,CAISDPGGRTDTQYF
TRBV28,TRBJ1-4,15,-,-,TGTGCCAGCAGTAAACGCAGGCGTCCTAATGAAAAACTGTTTTTT,CASSKRRRPNEKLFF
TRBV18,TRBJ1-6,14,-,TRBD1,TGTGCCAGCTCACAGGGACAGGGGCCTTCACCCCTCCACTTT,CASSQGQGPSPLHF
TRBV12-3/TRBV12-4,TRBJ1-1,13,-,-,TGTGCCAGCAGACCTACCGCTAACACTGAAGCTTTCTTT,CASRPTANTEAFF
TRBV7-9,TRBJ1-2,17,-,TRBD1,TGTGCCAGCAGCTTCAAGGGACAGGGTAACCCTAACTATGGCTACACCTTC,CASSFKGQGNPNYGYTF
TRBV7-9,TRBJ2-7,15,-,TRBD1,TGTGCCAGCAGCTTAGTCGACAGGGGGCCATACGAGCAGTACTTC,CASSLVDRGPYEQYF
TRBV7-2,TRBJ1-1,12,-,TRBD1,TGTGCCAGCAGCCCGACAGGGTCTGAAGCTTTCTTT,CASSPTGSEAFF
TRBV6-6,TRBJ1-1,14,-,-,TGTGCCAGCAGTTTCGTGATAGAGAGCACTGAAGCTTTCTTT,CASSFVIESTEAFF
TRBV2,TRBJ2-1,14,-,-,TGTGCCAGCAGCATACTTTCCTCCTACAATGAGCAGTTCTTC,CASSILSSYNEQFF
TRBV11-2,TRBJ1-6,15,-,TRBD1,TGTGCCAGCAGCTTAGTGGGACAGGGGGTGAAAGCCCTCCACTTT,CASSLVGQGVKALHF
TRBV7-7,TRBJ2-1,14,-,-,TGTGCTAGCAGCTTAAGCCGGGCCTACAATGAGCAGTTCTTC,CASSLSRAYNEQFF
TRBV2,TRBJ1-3,14,-,-,TGTGCCAGCATGGGCGCAACCTCTGGAAACACCATATATTTT,CASMGATSGNTIYF
TRBV11-2,TRBJ1-1,13,-,-,TGTGCCAGCAAACAGGAGCCAGTCACTGAAGCTTTCTTT,CASKQEPVTEAFF
TRBV7-2,TRBJ2-4,19,few,-,TGTGCCAGCAGCTTAGGGGCCAGGTCCGACAGAGTAGCCAAAAACATTCAGTACTTC,CASSLGARSDRVAKNIQYF
TRBV30,TRBJ1-4,15,-,TRBD1,TGTGCCTGGAGCCCTCGGACAGGGATAAATGAAAAACTGTTTTTT,CAWSPRTGINEKLFF
TRBV3-1/TRBV3-2,TRBJ2-4,14,-,-,TGTGCCAGCAGCCAAGACTCTGGGGAGGACATTCAGTACTTC,CASSQDSGEDIQYF
TRBV27,TRBJ2-1,13,-,TRBD2,TGTGCCAGCGCCCGCCCCAGCGGGGGGGCAGAGTTCTTC,CASARPSGGAEFF
TRBV29-1,TRBJ1-2,11,-,-,TGCAGCGTTGCAGGGTTGGATGGCTACACCTTC,CSVAGLDGYTF
TRBV20-1,TRBJ1-1,11,-,-,TGCAGTGCCCCCGGCCGGGAGGAAGCTTTCTTT,CSAPGREEAFF
TRBV2,TRBJ1-5,14,-,TRBD1,TGTGCCAGCAGTGAGTGGCACAGGGGGCAGCCCCAGCATTTT,CASSEWHRGQPQHF
TRBV19,TRBJ2-1,14,-,TRBD1,TGTGCCAGTAGTCCGACATGGACAGGGGTTGAGCAGTTCTTC,CASSPTWTGVEQFF
TRBV29-1,TRBJ1-5,13,-,TRBD1,TGCAGCGTTAAAACAGGGGGGGGTCAGCCCCAGCATTTT,CSVKTGGGQPQHF
TRBV5-1,TRBJ1-1,14,-,-,TGCGCCAGCAGCAGAACGGGACAGAACACTGAAGCTTTCTTT,CASSRTGQNTEAFF
TRBV3-1/TRBV3-2,TRBJ1-2,15,-,-,TGTGCCAGCAGCCAAAGAGACAGGATGCTCTATGGCTACACCTTC,CASSQRDRMLYGYTF
TRBV12-5,TRBJ2-2,16,-,TRBD2,TGTGCTAGTGGTGATGTAGCGGGGGGATTCACCGGGGAGCTGTTTTTT,CASGDVAGGFTGELFF
TRBV6-5,TRBJ2-7,15,-,-,TGTGCCAGCATGACATCCGGACAGACTATCTACGAGCAGTACTTC,CASMTSGQTIYEQYF
TRBV6-1,TRBJ2-2,15,-,-,TGTGCCAGCAGTGAAGGACAGGTTAACACCGGGGAGCTGTTTTTT,CASSEGQVNTGELFF
TRBV7-3,TRBJ2-1,17,-,TRBD2,TGTGCCAGCAGCTTAAATGGAGGGGGACTAGGAGACAATGAGCAGTTCTTC,CASSLNGGGLGDNEQFF
TRBV5-1,TRBJ1-3,14,once,-,TGCGCCAGCAGCTTGGGTCCGGGTGGAAACACCATATATTTT,CASSLGPGGNTIYF
TRBV28,TRBJ1-4,13,-,-,TGTGCCAGCTCGCGGGGGGCGCGCGAAAAACTGTTTTTT,CASSRGAREKLFF